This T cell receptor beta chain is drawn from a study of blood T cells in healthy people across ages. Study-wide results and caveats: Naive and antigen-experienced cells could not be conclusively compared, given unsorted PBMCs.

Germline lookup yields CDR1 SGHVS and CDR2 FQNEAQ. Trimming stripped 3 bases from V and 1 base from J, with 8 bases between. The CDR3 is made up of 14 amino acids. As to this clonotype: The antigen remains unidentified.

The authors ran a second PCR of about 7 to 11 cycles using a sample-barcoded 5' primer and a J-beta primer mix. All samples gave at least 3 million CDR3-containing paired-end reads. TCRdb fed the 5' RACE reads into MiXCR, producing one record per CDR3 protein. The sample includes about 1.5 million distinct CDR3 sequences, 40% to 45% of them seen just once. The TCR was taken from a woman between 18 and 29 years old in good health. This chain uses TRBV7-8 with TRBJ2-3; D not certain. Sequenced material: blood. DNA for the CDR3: TGTGCCAGCAGCTTTAGGCAGCGCACAGATACGCAGTATTTT. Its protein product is CASSFRQRTDTQYF.